The source of this T cell receptor beta chain is a study of T cell responses to AZD1222 COVID-19 vaccine (dated by TCRdb to the early 2020s). As for the study more broadly: AZD1222 recipients given second doses at about 4 weeks or at about 12 weeks were pooled, since spike-specific TCR depth and breadth were not found to differ between the two schedules. Trial participants were enrolled by age into subgroups of 18-55, 56-69 and 70-plus years, and roughly 150, 30 and 60 TCR-sequenced participants, respectively, were included in these subgroups. TCR sequencing was performed for 230 to 250 trial participants, of whom around 200 were given two doses of AZD1222 and around 26 were given two doses of MenACWY control vaccine. What the work shows at the level of the full study, not this receptor alone: Participants were mostly white British, with more females than males. The authors suggested clonal diversity may have been underestimated. No day 14 peak-response samples were available, so repertoires were characterized only after the peak T cell response. After two AZD1222 doses, spike-specific TCR breadth and depth were significantly higher than at day 0 and than in MenACWY recipients. CD4 TCRs associated with the vaccine covered the entire spike protein, and the dominant responses were in regions 160-218 and 743-854. Conclusions about previously exposed vaccinees are limited, since just five or six AZD1222 recipients were seropositive for SARS-CoV-2 at baseline. Epitopes outside the regions mutated in the B.1.351 and B.1.1.7 variants were reportedly recognized by nearly half of the unique spike-specific TCRs. In the small 56-69-year group, the increase in depth fell short of significance, most likely because of low power.

About this clone: Its antigen is currently not known. There are no base qualities to consult, and no much larger clone falls within one base.

The CDR3 regions of human TCRbeta chains were analyzed by immunosequencing. The original methods were these. TCRs in the repertoires were matched against a reference library of SARS-CoV-2-specific TCRs that had been generated with the MIRA antigen-specificity platform. Breadth was defined as the fraction of unique TCRs that were SARS-CoV-2-associated, and depth was defined as the fraction of total T cells that were SARS-CoV-2-associated. Each spike-specific TCR was assigned to its reactive spike region and to a CD4 or CD8 class using the MIRA data. Log10-transformed breadth and depth values were compared by one-way ANOVA with Sidak's multiple comparisons tests. TCRdb re-hosts the immuneACCESS table, in-frame sequences only. Its copies lack some clones; in the studies checked, an unresolved V gene accounts for under half of them, and the cause for the rest is not known. That table is the source of V, J and clone size, and D and trimming were worked out from the DNA. The sample includes about 120,000 clones, with roughly 87% observed a single time. The ten largest clones represent 6.5% to 9.5% of the sample.

Per the publication, the time point label means: baseline before first vaccination. Vaccinee samples came from UK trials COV001 and COV002, including a single-blind randomized controlled phase 2/3 trial of AZD1222 (ChAdOx1 nCoV-19) in healthy adults. For TCRbeta chain sequencing, PBMC samples were collected from trial participants at day 0 and at day 28 after the second dose. Measured from the cysteine to the phenylalanine, the CDR3 is 13 residues long. Just CDR3 DNA is preserved here, 39 bases in frame from base 1. V lost 6 bases and J lost 4 bases; the stretch between them is 12 bases long. CDR1 and CDR2, looked up from the germline V gene, are SNHLY and FYNNEI.

This chain joins TRBV2 to TRBJ2-5; TRBD2 might be the D gene, on 5 matching bases. This sequence was found in an adult in good health. The sequences come from peripheral blood, collected on day 0 of AZD1222 vaccination. DNA sequence: TGTGCCAGCAGGACACTAGGTTCAGAGACCCAGTACTTC. Protein translation: CASRTLGSETQYF.